The 8 T cell receptor beta chains below come from one sample, sequenced in a study of cytomegalovirus exposure and HLA in healthy donors. PCR primers comprised 60 Vbeta and 13 Jbeta primers. Sequenced by immunoSEQ multiplex PCR; TCRdb stores in-frame clones only, minus some. The sample comprises about 150,000 clones, 70% to 80% of which are singletons, and 7.5% to 9% rests with the top ten. Sequencing input: PBMCs. The receptors were sampled from a man aged 30 to 45 in good health and CMV-seropositive.

V is TRBV10-3 and J is TRBJ1-4; D gene unclear. This CDR3 contains 16 residues. V lost 6 bases and J 7 bases, leaving 21 bases between the germline ends. Germline CDR1 reads ENHRY; CDR2 reads SYGVKD. The CDR3 bases are TGTGCCATCAGCGAGGAATTAAGAGGTTTGATTGAAAAACTGTTTTTT. It is translated as CAISEELRGLIEKLFF.

The genes are TRBV7-8 and TRBJ1-3, with a possible D match to TRBD1 (5 bases). The germline V and J ends were trimmed by 1 base and 1 base, with 8 bases remaining between them. CDR1 SGHVS and CDR2 FQNEAQ come from the germline V gene. The CDR3 runs to 15 residues. The DNA of the CDR3 is TGTGCCAGCAGCTTAGGGGCAGGGTCTGGAAACACCATATATTTT. Its protein is CASSLGAGSGNTIYF. The whole variable domain, remainder taken from reference TRBV7-8 and TRBJ1-3, is GAGVSQSPRYKVAKRGQDVALRCDPISGHVSLFWYQQALGQGPEFLTYFQNEAQLDKSGLPSDRFFAERPEGSVSTLKIQRTQQEDSAVYLCASSLGAGSGNTIYFGEGSWLTVV.

The chain has TRBV2 and TRBJ2-7, with a tentative D call TRBD1 (6 bases). Germline V gives CDR1 SNHLY, CDR2 FYNNEI. The CDR3 is 17 amino acids. Trimming took off 0 bases at V and 3 bases at J, with 18 bases between the two ends. The CDR3 region is CASSEAQGTPALYEQYF. Written as DNA, the CDR3 is TGTGCCAGCAGTGAAGCACAGGGTACTCCCGCCCTCTACGAGCAGTACTTC.

The V and J genes are TRBV18 and TRBJ2-2, with D maybe TRBD1 (5 bases). CDR1 and CDR2 (germline): KGHSH, LQKENI. The CDR3 spans 16 residues. V dropped 0 bases and J dropped 1 base, with 9 bases sitting between them. The CDR3 is CASSPPRQWNTGELFF. The CDR3 bases are TGTGCCAGCTCACCACCGCGACAGTGGAACACCGGGGAGCTGTTTTTT.

This rearrangement joins TRBV7-6 to TRBJ1-1, with D unresolved. V shed 4 bases and J shed 1 base, with 7 bases lying between them. Germline loops: CDR1 SGHVS, CDR2 FNYEAQ. This CDR3 has 13 amino acids. The DNA for the CDR3 is TGTGCCAGCAGCTACCTAAGGAACACTGAAGCTTTCTTT. Translation: CASSYLRNTEAFF. The entire variable domain, with the rest obtained from reference TRBV7-6 and TRBJ1-1, is as follows: GAGVSQSPRYKVTKRGQDVALRCDPISGHVSLYWYRQALGQGPEFLTYFNYEAQQDKSGLPNDRFSAERPEGSISTLTIQRTEQRDSAMYRCASSYLRNTEAFFGQGTRLTVV.

The V gene is TRBV7-9, the J gene TRBJ2-5; 7 bases map to TRBD2. Germline V lookup: CDR1 SEHNR, CDR2 FQNEAQ (reference sequence). With V trimmed by 5 bases and J by 5 bases, 11 bases remained unmatched. This CDR3 has 15 amino acids. CDR3 protein: CASSPRAGVGETQYF. The CDR3 DNA reads as TGTGCCAGCAGCCCAAGGGCGGGAGTAGGTGAGACCCAGTACTTC.

This sequence joins TRBV29-1 and TRBJ1-2; D is undetermined. V was shortened by 7 bases and J by 4 bases, with 22 bases between the two germline ends. CDR1 and CDR2 from the germline V gene are SQVTM and ANQGSEA. CDR3 size: 15 residues. The CDR3 spells CSAHVSTLRVYGYTF. CDR3 DNA sequence: TGCAGCGCTCACGTCTCGACTCTTAGAGTCTATGGCTACACCTTC.

The chain joins TRBV2 to TRBJ2-5; TRBD2 agrees at 7 bases. This CDR3 has 15 residues. Germline V gene sequence: CDR1 SNHLY, CDR2 FYNNEI. V lost 5 bases, J lost 4 bases, and 10 bases stayed unmatched. The CDR3 sequence: CASSSLGGGGETQYF. Here the CDR3 DNA reads TGTGCCAGCAGTAGCCTGGGCGGGGGAGGAGAGACCCAGTACTTC.